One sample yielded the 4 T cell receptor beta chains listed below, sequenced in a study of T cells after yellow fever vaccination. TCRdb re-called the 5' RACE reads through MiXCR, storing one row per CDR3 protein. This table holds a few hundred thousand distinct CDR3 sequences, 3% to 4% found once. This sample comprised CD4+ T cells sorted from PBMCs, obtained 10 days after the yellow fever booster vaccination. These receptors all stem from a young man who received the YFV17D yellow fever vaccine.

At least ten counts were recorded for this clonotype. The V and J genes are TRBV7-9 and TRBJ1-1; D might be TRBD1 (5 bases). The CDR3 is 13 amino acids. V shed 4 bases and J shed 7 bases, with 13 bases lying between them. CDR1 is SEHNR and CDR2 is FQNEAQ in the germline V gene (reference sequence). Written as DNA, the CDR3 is TGTGCCAGCAGCTCCCTGGGGCCGATTGAAGCTTTCTTT. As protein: CASSSLGPIEAFF.

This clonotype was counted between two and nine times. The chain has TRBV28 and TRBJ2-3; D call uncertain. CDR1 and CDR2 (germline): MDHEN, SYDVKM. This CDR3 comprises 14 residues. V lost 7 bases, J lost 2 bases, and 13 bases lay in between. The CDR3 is CASKPGTHTDTQYF. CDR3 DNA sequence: TGTGCCAGCAAGCCCGGCACCCACACAGATACGCAGTATTTT.

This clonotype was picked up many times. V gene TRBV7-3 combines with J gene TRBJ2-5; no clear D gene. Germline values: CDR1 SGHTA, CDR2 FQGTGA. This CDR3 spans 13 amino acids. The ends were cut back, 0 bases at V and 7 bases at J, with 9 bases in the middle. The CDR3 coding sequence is TGTGCCAGCAGCTTAACGTATTCAGGGACCCAGTACTTC. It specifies CASSLTYSGTQYF. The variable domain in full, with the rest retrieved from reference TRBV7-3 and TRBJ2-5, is GAGVSQTPSNKVTEKGKYVELRCDPISGHTALYWYRQSLGQGPEFLIYFQGTGAADDSGLPNDRFFAVRPEGSVSTLKIQRTERGDSAVYLCASSLTYSGTQYFGPGTRLLVL.

In DNA form, the CDR3 reads TGTGCCAGCAGCCCTAACAGCGCGATCGATTCCCAGCATTTT. This codes for CASSPNSAIDSQHF. The V gene is TRBV7-2, the J gene TRBJ1-5; D uncertain. The V and J ends lost 5 bases and 11 bases respectively, with 19 bases between them. The CDR3 length is 14 residues. Germline CDR1 is SGHTA and CDR2 is FQGNSA.